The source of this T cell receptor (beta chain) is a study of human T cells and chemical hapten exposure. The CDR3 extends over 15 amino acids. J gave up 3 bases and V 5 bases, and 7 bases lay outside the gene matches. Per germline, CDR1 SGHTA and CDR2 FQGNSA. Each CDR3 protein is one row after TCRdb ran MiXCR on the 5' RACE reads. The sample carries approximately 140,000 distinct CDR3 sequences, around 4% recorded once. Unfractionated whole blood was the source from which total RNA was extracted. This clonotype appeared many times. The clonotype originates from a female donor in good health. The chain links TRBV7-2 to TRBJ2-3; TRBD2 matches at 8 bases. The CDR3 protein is CASSPRGARTDTQYF. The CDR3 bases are TGTGCCAGCAGCCCGCGGGGGGCTAGGACAGATACGCAGTATTTT.